The clone carrying this T cell receptor beta chain has just a few counts. What it binds is not known. The germline gives CDR1 SGHNT, CDR2 YYREEE (reference sequence). The CDR3 runs to 15 residues. V lost 0 bases to trimming and J lost 6 bases, with 13 bases between them. PCR used 60 Vbeta primers and 13 Jbeta primers. Sequenced by immunoSEQ multiplex PCR; TCRdb stores in-frame clones only, minus some. Of 90,000 to 120,000 clones in the sample, over 70% were seen once. The data originate from a study of cytomegalovirus exposure and HLA in healthy donors. Study information: Unique TCR beta sequences numbering some 110 million came from approximately 180 million T cells in an earlier analysis.

While unrecorded immune exposures were likely, the donors were nominally healthy when sampled. Study results and limitations: Later on, a genetic analysis was performed. It linked a missense variant in DCLRE1C with V- and J-gene trimming of TCR beta. A few CMV-associated chains were confirmed in vitro to be specific for CMV antigens.

The chain recombines TRBV5-4 with TRBJ2-1, with D possibly matching TRBD2 (6 bases). Sequencing was done on a sample of PBMCs. The sequence was collected from a man aged 25 to 40 in good health and CMV-seronegative. The CDR3 region has the DNA TGTGCCAGCAGCTTGGACGGGAGAAACTCCAATGAGCAGTTCTTC. Its translation: CASSLDGRNSNEQFF.